This is a list of T cell receptor beta chains from one sample in a study of cytomegalovirus exposure and HLA in healthy donors. Generated by immunoSEQ multiplex PCR, the TCRdb table keeps only in-frame clones and is missing some. The data hold 85,000 to 100,000 clones, with 64% observed a single time. Sequencing was performed on PBMCs. These receptors were collected from a man aged 55-75 years in good health and CMV-seronegative. CDR3s include the opening cysteine and the closing phenylalanine or tryptophan. The D gene is left open where the match is weak. For some rows the clone size is stated as once, few or many, or as a class when expanded; others skip it.

once	TRBV6-1	TRBJ1-2	TRBD1	13	TGTGCCAGCAGTGAAGGACAGGGGAGTAAAGAAACCTTC	CASSEGQGSKETF
.	TRBV18	TRBJ2-7	.	13	TGTGCCAGCTCACCAATGGGGAGGACCGAGCAGTACTTC	CASSPMGRTEQYF
few	TRBV5-1	TRBJ1-3	TRBD1	15	TGCGCCAGCAGCTCCAGGACAGGGGATGGAAACACCATATATTTT	CASSSRTGDGNTIYF
.	TRBV10-1	TRBJ1-5	TRBD1	16	TGCGCCAGCAGAGAAACCCCCGGGACAGGGAATCAGCCCCAGCATTTT	CASRETPGTGNQPQHF
.	TRBV11-1	TRBJ2-5	TRBD1	15	TGTGCCAGCAGGACCGGGACAGGGGGCAGGAAGACCCAGTACTTC	CASRTGTGGRKTQYF
.	TRBV29-1	TRBJ2-1	TRBD1	15	TGCAGTGCATCCTCCGGGACAGGGACCTACAATGAGCAGTTCTTC	CSASSGTGTYNEQFF
.	TRBV2	TRBJ1-6	.	13	TGTGCCAGCGGGGGGTCGCATAATTCACCCCTCCACTTT	CASGGSHNSPLHF
.	TRBV30	TRBJ1-2	.	14	TGTGCCTGGAGTGTAAAGGCGGGTAACTATGGCTACACCTTC	CAWSVKAGNYGYTF
.	TRBV6-5	TRBJ1-2	.	12	TGTGCCAGCAGACAGCTAACCTATGGCTACACCTTC	CASRQLTYGYTF
.	TRBV13	TRBJ1-6	.	13	TGTGCCAGCAGCTTAGGTCGGGGTTCACCCCTCCACTTT	CASSLGRGSPLHF
.	TRBV5-1	TRBJ1-1	.	14	TGCGCCAGCAGCTTGGTTTCCGGGAACACTGAAGCTTTCTTT	CASSLVSGNTEAFF
.	TRBV19	TRBJ1-1	TRBD1	16	TGTGCCAGTAGTATAGTGGGCAGGGGGCGGAACACTGAAGCTTTCTTT	CASSIVGRGRNTEAFF
.	TRBV5-1	TRBJ1-1	.	17	TGCGCCAGCAGCTCTTTCGGCCGGACAGTTTTGAACACTGAAGCTTTCTTT	CASSSFGRTVLNTEAFF
.	TRBV5-6	TRBJ1-1	TRBD1	16	TGTGCCAGCAGCCGTAGTAAGGGACAGGTGAGAACTGAAGCTTTCTTT	CASSRSKGQVRTEAFF
.	TRBV18	TRBJ1-6	TRBD1	16	TGTGCCAGCTCACCCTACGACAGGGCTTGGAATTCACCCCTCCACTTT	CASSPYDRAWNSPLHF
.	TRBV11-3	TRBJ2-7	TRBD2	14	TGTGCCAGCAGCCTCCCTGGCGGGAGTCACGAGCAGTACTTC	CASSLPGGSHEQYF
.	TRBV9	TRBJ2-7	TRBD2	14	TGTGCCAGCAGCGCGAGCGGGGGGGCTGCCGAGCAGTACTTC	CASSASGGAAEQYF
.	TRBV30	TRBJ1-2	.	14	TGTGCCTGGTCCCGGGGGGGGAAGGACTATGGCTACACCTTC	CAWSRGGKDYGYTF
.	TRBV30	TRBJ1-5	TRBD1	12	TGTGCCTGGGGACAGGGCAATCAGCCCCAGCATTTT	CAWGQGNQPQHF
.	TRBV29-1	TRBJ1-2	.	9	TGCAGCGTTGATAATGGCTACACCTTC	CSVDNGYTF
.	TRBV19	TRBJ2-2	TRBD2	16	TGTGCCAGTAGCCCAGGGACTAGCGAGTTCACCGGGGAGCTGTTTTTT	CASSPGTSEFTGELFF
.	TRBV27	TRBJ2-7	TRBD1	15	TGTGCCAGCAGTTTGGGACAGGGATTTCCCTACGAGCAGTACTTC	CASSLGQGFPYEQYF
few	TRBV19	TRBJ2-7	.	16	TGTGCCAGTAGTATAGATCGAGGCCCAATCACCCACGAGCAGTACTTC	CASSIDRGPITHEQYF
.	TRBV2	TRBJ2-7	TRBD2	18	TGTGCCAGCAGACTCGGACTAGCGGGAGAATGGGGATGGTACGAGCAGTACTTC	CASRLGLAGEWGWYEQYF
.	TRBV18	TRBJ1-4	.	17	TGTGCCAGCTCACCACGGCCCGCCGTTAGGGGGAATGAAAAACTGTTTTTT	CASSPRPAVRGNEKLFF
.	TRBV7-6	TRBJ2-5	.	12	TGTGCCAGCAGCGAGTACCAAGAGACCCAGTACTTC	CASSEYQETQYF
few	TRBV27	TRBJ2-3	TRBD2	16	TGTGCCAGCAGTCCCCTAGCGGGAGGGTACGCAGATACGCAGTATTTT	CASSPLAGGYADTQYF
.	TRBV6-5	TRBJ2-1	TRBD2	12	TGTGCCAGCGTCCGGGGGGACAATGAGCAGTTCTTC	CASVRGDNEQFF
.	TRBV27	TRBJ1-1	.	13	TGTGCCAGCAGTTTGGTTCAGGGGACTGAAGCTTTCTTT	CASSLVQGTEAFF
.	TRBV6-6	TRBJ1-1	.	15	TGTGCCAGCAGTTCTTCCGGACACGAGAACACTGAAGCTTTCTTT	CASSSSGHENTEAFF
.	TRBV2	TRBJ2-1	.	13	TGTGCCAGCAGTGATGGGAGGGGGAATGAGCAGTTCTTC	CASSDGRGNEQFF
.	TRBV6-1	TRBJ1-6	TRBD1	14	TGTGCCAGCAGTGAAGGACAGGGGGCTTCACCCCTCCACTTT	CASSEGQGASPLHF
.	TRBV11-3	TRBJ2-5	.	17	TGTGCCAGCAGCCCCACAGGTTCCCACCCTTTCCAAGAGACCCAGTACTTC	CASSPTGSHPFQETQYF
many	TRBV29-1	TRBJ1-4	.	13	TGCAGCGTGACCGGGACAACTAATGAAAAACTGTTTTTT	CSVTGTTNEKLFF
few	TRBV6-1	TRBJ2-5	.	14	TGTGCCAGCAGTGGATCCCGGGGGGCACAGACCCAGTACTTC	CASSGSRGAQTQYF
.	TRBV19	TRBJ1-2	.	14	TGTGCCAGTAGTATCTACAGCTTTAACTATGGCTACACCTTC	CASSIYSFNYGYTF
.	TRBV5-1	TRBJ2-4	.	14	TGCGCCAGCAGTCCTCAGGGAGCCAAAAACATTCAGTACTTC	CASSPQGAKNIQYF
.	TRBV11-2	TRBJ1-1	.	15	TGTGCCAGCAGCTTAGATTACCGGCGGGGGGCTGAAGCTTCCTTT	CASSLDYRRGAEASF
.	TRBV21-1	TRBJ1-2	.	15	TGTGCCAGCAGCAAGTGGACAATCCTTAACTATGGCTACACCTTC	CASSKWTILNYGYTF
many	TRBV9	TRBJ2-2	.	16	TGTGCCAGCTCCCCCAGGCCAGGGACGAACACCGGGGAGCTGTTTTTT	CASSPRPGTNTGELFF
.	TRBV5-4	TRBJ1-4	.	14	TGTGCCAGCAGCTTGGCGGGAGATAATGAAAAACTGTTTTTT	CASSLAGDNEKLFF